This T cell receptor (beta chain) was sequenced for a study of blood T cell repertoires in COVID-19. Study details: Sites across the United States, Italy and Spain contributed samples from acute and convalescent COVID-19. T cells, B-cell-depleted T cells, or PBMCs provided the cDNA or gDNA that served as material.

Per the study methods: Reference gene primer amplification gave estimated nucleated cell counts. Libraries were prepared by immunoSEQ multiplex PCR; TCRdb keeps only in-frame clonotypes and omits some of them. Clonal size and the V and J genes are those of that table, whereas D and trimming came from the DNA. The sample contains approximately 250,000 clones, roughly 80% of which appear only once. Germline values: CDR1 MGHRA, CDR2 YSYEKL. The CDR3 is made up of 13 amino acids. V lost 1 base to trimming and J lost 10 bases, with 10 bases between them. The genes are TRBV4-1 and TRBJ1-4; D ambiguous. The sequence derives from a man aged 25 to 40 with acute COVID-19. Sequenced input: PBMCs or T cells enriched from blood (not recorded which). CDR3 region: CASSQGGRAKLFF. CDR3 DNA sequence: TGCGCCAGCAGCCAAGGAGGGCGAGCAAAACTGTTTTTT.